Listed here are 29 T cell receptor beta chains from one sample, sequenced in a study of neoadjuvant nivolumab and ipilimumab in lung cancer. Assay used: immunoSEQ multiplex PCR; TCRdb lists only in-frame clones, some missing. This sample has roughly 7,300 clones; more than 80% occur once, and the top ten carry under 7%. Specimen: tumor tissue, collected after neoadjuvant nivolumab, alone or with ipilimumab, at or shortly before surgery. The receptors stem from an adult with non-small cell lung cancer.

The chain has TRBV30 and TRBJ2-1; 7 positions match TRBD1. Germline V gene data show CDR1 as GTSNPN and CDR2 as SVGIG (reference sequence). This CDR3 contains 14 residues. V lost 0 bases, J lost 9 bases, and 8 bases stayed unmatched. The CDR3, as DNA: TGTGCCTGGAGTGTACTACAGGGGATCAGTGAGCAGTTCTTC. Translated, it gives CAWSVLQGISEQFF.

The chain combines TRBV2 with TRBJ2-2; D possibly corresponds to TRBD1 (6 bases). The germline V gene has CDR1 SNHLY and CDR2 FYNNEI. Trimming left V 5 bases short and J 3 bases short, with 13 bases between. The CDR3 sequence is 15 residues long. CDR3 DNA sequence: TGTGCCAGCAGTTGGGCAGGGGCGGACACCGGGGAGCTGTTTTTT. Translated, it gives CASSWAGADTGELFF.

The chain links TRBV18 to TRBJ1-6; D is possibly TRBD1 (5 bases). The CDR3 length is 19 residues. Germline V gives CDR1 KGHSH, CDR2 LQKENI. The V end was cut by 1 base, the J end by 0 bases, with 16 bases between. The CDR3 here is CASSPRRGDFGSYNSPLHF. The CDR3 DNA reads TGTGCCAGCTCACCACGTCGGGGGGATTTTGGCTCCTATAATTCACCCCTCCACTTT.

This clone was seen just once. V usage is TRBV6-1 and J usage is TRBJ2-7; tentative D call: TRBD2 (5 bases). Germline values: CDR1 MNHNS, CDR2 SASEGT. CDR3 length: 16 residues. V lost 4 bases and J lost 0, with 16 bases in between. The CDR3 is CASSVSSYLSSYEQYF. The DNA of the CDR3 is TGTGCCAGCAGTGTCTCTAGCTACCTTAGCTCCTACGAGCAGTACTTC.

The chain couples TRBV28 to TRBJ2-7, with 7 bases aligning to TRBD1. J gave up 3 bases and V 3 bases, and 11 bases lay outside the gene matches. This CDR3 has 16 residues. Per germline, CDR1 MDHEN and CDR2 SYDVKM. The CDR3 reads CASSFFDLGQNYEQYF. DNA of the CDR3: TGTGCCAGCAGTTTTTTTGACCTGGGACAGAACTACGAGCAGTACTTC.

V is TRBV5-4 and J is TRBJ2-3; D may be TRBD1 (6 bases). Trimming pared 4 bases from V and 2 bases from J, leaving 17 bases between. Germline CDR1 reads SGHNT; CDR2 reads YYREEE (reference sequence). The CDR3 is 16 amino acids. The CDR3 region is CASSPGAGAPTDTQYF. The DNA of the CDR3 is TGTGCCAGCAGCCCAGGCGCAGGGGCTCCCACAGATACGCAGTATTTT.

The chain carries TRBV5-4 and TRBJ2-3; perhaps TRBD2 as D (6 bases). The V gene's germline CDR1 is SGHNT and CDR2 YYREEE (reference sequence). CDR3 length: 17 amino acids. Between the trimmed V and J ends, which lost 4 bases and 1 base, there was a span of 19 bases. This CDR3 reads CASSPGVRGGRTDTQYF. CDR3 in DNA: TGTGCCAGCAGCCCGGGGGTCCGGGGAGGCCGCACAGATACGCAGTATTTT.

The chain links TRBV5-5 to TRBJ2-1, with 7 bases that match TRBD1. CDR3 length: 15 amino acids. The V and J ends lost 3 bases and 2 bases, in that order; junction bases with no gene match: 5. Germline assignment: CDR1 SGHKS and CDR2 YYEKEE (reference sequence). CDR3 sequence (DNA): TGTGCCAGCAGCTGGACAGGAATGGCCTACAATGAGCAGTTCTTC. Translating gives CASSWTGMAYNEQFF.

The CDR3 here is CASSPQGLFSGNTIYF. The CDR3 DNA reads TGTGCCAGCAGCCCCCAGGGCCTTTTCTCTGGAAACACCATATATTTT. The rearrangement links TRBV7-9 to TRBJ1-3; possible D gene TRBD1, 5 bases. From germline, CDR1 is SEHNR and CDR2 FQNEAQ (reference sequence). V dropped 5 bases and J dropped 0 bases, with 14 bases sitting between them. CDR3 length equals 16 residues.

J is TRBJ1-6 and V is TRBV7-8; the match to TRBD1 covers 7 bases. V lost 5 bases, J lost 9 bases, and 10 bases stayed unmatched. Germline assignment: CDR1 SGHVS and CDR2 FQNEAQ. The CDR3 is made up of 15 amino acids. CDR3 in amino acids: CASSTGTAEGSPLHF. DNA of the CDR3: TGTGCCAGCAGCACCGGGACAGCCGAGGGTTCACCCCTCCACTTT.

In its sample, this clone is medium-sized. The chain links TRBV5-1 to TRBJ2-7, with 12 nucleotides matching TRBD2. The CDR3 is made up of 17 amino acids. Germline CDR1 and CDR2: SGHRS and YFSETQ. The junction had 8 bases not matched to a gene; V was cut back by 4 bases and J by 0 bases. CDR3 nucleotide sequence: TGCGCCAGCAGCGCGTGGACTAGCGGGGTTAGCTCCTACGAGCAGTACTTC. Translated: CASSAWTSGVSSYEQYF. The full variable domain, rest sourced from reference TRBV5-1 and TRBJ2-7, is KAGVTQTPRYLIKTRGQQVTLSCSPISGHRSVSWYQQTPGQGLQFLFEYFSETQRNKGNFPGRFSGRQFSNSRSEMNVSTLELGDSALYLCASSAWTSGVSSYEQYFGPGTRLTVT.

The V and J genes are TRBV5-6 and TRBJ2-5; 9 bases match TRBD2. The CDR3 has 16 residues. Germline-derived CDR1 and CDR2 are SGHDT and YYEEEE. Losses at the gene ends were 0 bases for V and 2 bases for J; bases not matched to a gene: 5. CDR3 amino acids: CASSLVTSGRQETQYF. CDR3 nucleotides: TGTGCCAGCAGCTTGGTGACTAGCGGCAGACAAGAGACCCAGTACTTC. The whole variable domain, remainder taken from reference TRBV5-6 and TRBJ2-5, is DAGVTQSPTHLIKTRGQQVTLRCSPKSGHDTVSWYQQALGQGPQFIFQYYEEEERQRGNFPDRFSGHQFPNYSSELNVNALLLGDSALYLCASSLVTSGRQETQYFGPGTRLLVL.

The J gene is TRBJ1-1, the V gene TRBV4-2; D remains unclear. The germline CDR1 and CDR2 sequences are LGHNA and YNFKEQ. CDR3 length: 14 amino acids. V lost 2 bases to trimming and J lost 1 base, with 8 bases between them. The CDR3 reads CASSQSLGNTEAFF. The CDR3 bases are TGTGCCAGCAGCCAATCACTGGGGAACACTGAAGCTTTCTTT.

J is TRBJ1-1 and V is TRBV30; the match to TRBD1 covers 7 bases. After removal of 4 bases from V and 6 bases from J, the junction contained 8 bases not matched to a gene. Germline values: CDR1 GTSNPN, CDR2 SVGIG (reference sequence). The CDR3 covers 13 residues. CDR3 nucleotide sequence: TGTGCCTGGAACAGACAGGGTCTAGCTGAAGCTTTCTTT. Residues: CAWNRQGLAEAFF.

The V and J genes are TRBV7-2 and TRBJ1-1; D is unclear. Between the trimmed V and J ends, which lost 1 base and 0 bases, there was a span of 9 bases. The V gene's germline CDR1 is SGHTA and CDR2 FQGNSA. This CDR3 contains 15 residues. The DNA of the CDR3 is TGTGCCAGCAGCTTAGTCGGCGGGGTGAACACTGAAGCTTTCTTT. Encoded protein: CASSLVGGVNTEAFF.

This clone was found once. The chain combines TRBV18 with TRBJ1-3, with a possible D match to TRBD1 (6 bases). Germline CDR1 reads KGHSH; CDR2 reads LQKENI. V lost 2 bases to trimming and J lost 6 bases, with 17 bases between them. The CDR3 is made up of 16 amino acids. CDR3 residues: CASSPSLGRGANTIYF. In DNA, the CDR3 is TGTGCCAGCTCACCATCCCTCGGCAGGGGAGCAAACACCATATATTTT.

The chain is built from TRBV5-6 and TRBJ1-1, with 7 bases fitting TRBD1. V was clipped by 0 bases and J by 0 bases; unmatched bases: 11. This CDR3 has 18 residues. CDR1 and CDR2 from the germline V gene are SGHDT and YYEEEE. Here the CDR3 reads CASSLVLWATGLNTEAFF. The CDR3 nucleotides are TGTGCCAGCAGCTTGGTATTATGGGCGACAGGGTTGAACACTGAAGCTTTCTTT.

The V call is TRBV15, the J call TRBJ1-1, with D unclear. The CDR3 has 17 amino acids. The ends were cut back, 1 base at V and 1 base at J, with 16 bases in the middle. The germline V gene encodes CDR1 LNHNV and CDR2 YYDKDF (reference sequence). In nucleotides, the CDR3 is TGTGCCACCAGCAGAGCGGGTCGATCCTCTACGAACACTGAAGCTTTCTTT. It translates to CATSRAGRSSTNTEAFF.

This chain links TRBV2 with TRBJ1-5, with D perhaps matching TRBD1 (5 bases). With 8 bases removed from V and 4 bases from J, the gap between germline ends came to 24 bases. Looked up from germline, CDR1 is SNHLY and CDR2 is FYNNEI. This CDR3 has 17 amino acids. CDR3 region: CASRGSPGLHMNQPQHF. The CDR3 nucleotides are TGTGCCAGCCGTGGTTCCCCGGGACTGCATATGAATCAGCCCCAGCATTTT. Full variable domain (missing parts from reference TRBV2 and TRBJ1-5): EPEVTQTPSHQVTQMGQEVILRCVPISNHLYFYWYRQILGQKVEFLVSFYNNEISEKSEIFDDQFSVERPDGSNFTLKIRSTKLEDSAMYFCASRGSPGLHMNQPQHFGDGTRLSIL.

The rearrangement joins TRBV4-3 to TRBJ1-1; D is unresolved. The CDR3 totals 12 residues. Trimming took 4 bases from V and 3 from J, leaving 6 bases between them. Germline CDR1 LGHNA, CDR2 YSLEER. This chain's CDR3 is CASSRTDTEAFF. DNA of the CDR3: TGCGCCAGCAGCCGAACGGACACTGAAGCTTTCTTT.

This chain links TRBV5-8 with TRBJ2-3; 8 bases map to TRBD2. With V trimmed by 2 bases and J by 4 bases, 6 bases remained unmatched. The germline gives CDR1 SGHTS, CDR2 YDEGEE. The CDR3 covers 15 residues. The chain's CDR3 is CASSFPGGGPDTQYF. CDR3 DNA: TGTGCCAGCAGCTTTCCGGGGGGGGGCCCAGATACGCAGTATTTT.

The gene calls are TRBV10-3 and TRBJ2-3; weak D call: TRBD2 (5 bases). The CDR3 loop spans 13 amino acids. V dropped 7 bases and J dropped 5 bases, with 13 bases sitting between them. Germline V gene sequence: CDR1 ENHRY, CDR2 SYGVKD. DNA for the CDR3: TGTGCCATCACGCCTGGACTGAAAGATACGCAGTATTTT. The encoded protein is CAITPGLKDTQYF.

The chain links TRBV7-3 to TRBJ2-3; D is possibly TRBD1 (5 bases). Germline V gene lookup returns CDR1 SGHTA and CDR2 FQGTGA. V was shortened by 2 bases and J by 5 bases, with 11 bases between the two germline ends. This CDR3 comprises 14 residues. The CDR3 protein is CASSLDQGVDTQYF. CDR3 coding DNA: TGTGCCAGCAGCTTAGATCAGGGCGTAGATACGCAGTATTTT.

This clone was detected a few times. J is TRBJ1-1 and V is TRBV9; 8 bases are shared with TRBD1. CDR3 size: 14 residues. J gave up 5 bases and V 5 bases, and 8 bases lay outside the gene matches. Germline assignment: CDR1 SGDLS and CDR2 YYNGEE. CDR3 protein: CASRRTGGRTEAFF. The CDR3 DNA sequence: TGTGCCAGCAGGAGAACAGGGGGTAGAACTGAAGCTTTCTTT.

This clone has just one count. The chain joins TRBV6-5 to TRBJ1-1; D gene ambiguous. CDR1 and CDR2 (germline): MNHEY, SVGAGI. Trimming removed 2 bases from V and 5 bases from J, with 15 bases in between. The CDR3 extends over 15 amino acids. Here the CDR3 reads CASSYGTVAETEAFF. As DNA, the CDR3 is TGTGCCAGCAGTTACGGTACAGTGGCGGAGACTGAAGCTTTCTTT.

The genes are TRBV7-2 and TRBJ2-7; D may match TRBD1 or TRBD2 (5 bases each). The germline V gene has CDR1 SGHTA and CDR2 FQGNSA. This CDR3 is built from 15 residues. V was trimmed by 8 bases and J by 0 bases, leaving 17 bases between them. DNA of the CDR3: TGTGCCAGCGCGCCGGGGCAGGCGAGCTCCTACGAGCAGTACTTC. It encodes CASAPGQASSYEQYF.

This chain links TRBV12-5 with TRBJ1-5; D gene ambiguous. The CDR3 loop spans 14 amino acids. The germline V and J ends were trimmed by 5 bases and 11 bases, with 19 bases remaining between them. Germline lookup yields CDR1 LGHNT and CDR2 FRNRAP. CDR3 sequence: CASGPITEKVTQHF. CDR3 DNA sequence: TGTGCTAGTGGTCCCATAACAGAAAAGGTGACCCAGCATTTT.

Comments on this clone: Distinct nucleotide sequences in the sample also encode this CDR3. The chain is built from TRBV27 and TRBJ2-7; the D is unclear. V was shortened by 6 bases and J by 7 bases, with 10 bases between the two germline ends. The CDR3 is made up of 11 amino acids. Germline V CDR1 and CDR2: MNHEY, SMNVEV (reference sequence). The CDR3 spells CASRSGYEQYF. CDR3 coding DNA: TGTGCCAGCAGGTCCGGGTATGAGCAGTACTTC.

The chain has TRBV30 and TRBJ2-1; D is uncertain. Trimming stripped 6 bases from V and 0 bases from J, with 12 bases between. Germline values: CDR1 GTSNPN, CDR2 SVGIG (reference sequence). The CDR3 loop spans 14 amino acids. The CDR3 coding sequence is TGTGCCTGTGACGGGCAGAGCTCCTACAATGAGCAGTTCTTC. This encodes CACDGQSSYNEQFF.